This T cell receptor (beta chain) derives from a study of long-term antiretroviral therapy in people with HIV. There was at least one pre-ART PBMC sample for each donor, plus at least two post-ART PBMC samples. Trimming shortened V by 5 bases and J by 3 bases, and 11 bases separated the two germline ends. This CDR3 has 13 amino acids. The germline V gene has CDR1 MNHEY and CDR2 SMNVEV (reference sequence). immunoSEQ v3.0 was run at survey level. Assay used: immunoSEQ multiplex PCR; TCRdb lists only in-frame clones, some missing. The top ten clones hold 12% of a sample with 20,000 to 25,000 clones, around four fifths of them seen once.

This chain connects TRBV27 to TRBJ2-7, with D possibly being TRBD1 (6 bases). The sample here was unsorted PBMCs, taken 1.6 years after starting antiretroviral therapy. This TCR was recovered from a man in his forties with HIV. The CDR3 here is CASSLQGNYEQYF. Written as DNA, the CDR3 is TGTGCCAGCAGTCTACAGGGAAACTACGAGCAGTACTTC.